One sample yielded the 21 T cell receptor beta chains listed below, sequenced in a study of molecular identifiers for immune sequencing clone quantification. TCRdb fed the PCR reads into MiXCR, producing one record per CDR3 protein. The sample carries around 470,000 distinct CDR3 sequences, roughly 26% recorded once. Sample: naive CD8+ T cells from blood, with Jurkat cell RNA spiked in. Subset given: FACS-sorted CD8+CD4-CCR7+CD45RA+ naive T cells. These TCRs come from a human donor in good health. Some libraries in this study had Jurkat cell RNA spiked in.

About this clonotype itself: This may be a read error, as it is one base from a much larger clone. This sequence joins TRBV7-9 and TRBJ2-2; 7 bases align to TRBD1. This CDR3 is 15 amino acids long. Germline V gene lookup returns CDR1 SEHNR and CDR2 FQNEAQ (reference sequence). The junction had 12 bases not matched to a gene; V was cut back by 4 bases and J by 10 bases. CDR3 residues: CASSSDDRDGEELFF. CDR3 in DNA: TGTGCCAGCAGCTCCGATGACAGGGACGGAGAGGAGCTGTTTTTT. Drawing the rest from reference TRBV7-9 and TRBJ2-2, the complete variable domain is DTGVSQNPRHKITKRGQNVTFRCDPISEHNRLYWYRQTLGQGPEFLTYFQNEAQLEKSRLLSDRFSAERPKGSFSTLEIQRTEQGDSAMYLCASSSDDRDGEELFFGEGSRLTVL.

About this clonotype: This likely comes from a read error, as the CDR3 has no conserved phenylalanine or tryptophan at its end. The gene calls are TRBV3-1 and TRBJ1-6, with no clear D. Trimming pared 0 bases from V and 7 bases from J, leaving 10 bases between. The CDR3 runs 15 residues. CDR1 is LGHDT, CDR2 YNNKEL, per germline (reference sequence). This CDR3 reads CASSQDLGLNSPLHL. CDR3 bases: TGTGCCAGCAGCCAAGATCTGGGCCTAAATTCACCCCTCCACTTA.

The CDR3 reads CASSAQDGYEQYF. CDR3 bases: TGTGCCAGTAGTGCCCAGGACGGTTACGAGCAGTACTTC. This chain connects TRBV19 to TRBJ2-7; D is unclear. This CDR3 comprises 13 residues. Germline V lookup: CDR1 LNHDA, CDR2 SQIVND (reference sequence). V was trimmed by 5 bases and J by 4 bases, leaving 12 bases between them.

As for this clonotype: This may come from a read error, since a much larger clone is one base off. The chain is built from TRBV29-1 and TRBJ2-5; D unclear. Germline CDR1 SQVTM, CDR2 ANQGSEA. This CDR3 region has 13 residues. V was trimmed by 3 bases and J by 2 bases, leaving 10 bases between them. The CDR3 nucleotides read TGCAGCGTTGAGCCCCCAGCACAAGAGACCCAGTACTTC. This translates into CSVEPPAQETQYF.

In regard to this clonotype: The junction departs from the called germline gene at one end, perhaps through a read error. The chain is built from TRBV5-6 and TRBJ2-2, with 9 bases aligning to TRBD2. The CDR3 loop spans 15 amino acids. In germline, CDR1 is SGHDT, CDR2 YYEEEE. The CDR3 loop reads CASSPGTSLTGGLFF. The CDR3 nucleotides read TGTGCCAGCAGCCCCGGGACTAGCCTCACCGGGGGGCTGTTTTTT.

The table lists this clonotype with many counts. The V gene is TRBV13, the J gene TRBJ2-2; D gene uncertain. The V end lost 3 bases, the J end lost 6 bases, and 2 bases lay between the germline ends. Germline V gene sequence: CDR1 PRHDT, CDR2 FYEKMQ (reference sequence). CDR3 length equals 11 residues. CDR3 residues: CASSFAGELFF. Written as DNA, the CDR3 is TGTGCCAGCAGCTTTGCCGGGGAGCTGTTTTTT.

This clonotype was recorded at least ten times. This rearrangement joins TRBV28 to TRBJ2-6, with no clear D. CDR3 size: 14 residues. V was clipped by 5 bases and J by 4 bases, with 9 bases between them. Germline CDR1 and CDR2: MDHEN and SYDVKM. The CDR3 region is CASSDPTGANVLTF. The CDR3 nucleotides read TGTGCCAGCAGTGACCCGACAGGGGCCAACGTCCTGACTTTC.

This chain links TRBV12-3 or TRBV12-4 with TRBJ2-1; TRBD1 matches at 12 bases. The CDR3 sequence is 16 residues long. V lost 5 bases and J lost 8; bases outside the gene matches: 10. CDR3 loop: CASSLPGTGGFDEQFF. The CDR3 DNA reads TGTGCCAGCAGTCTCCCCGGGACAGGGGGCTTCGATGAGCAGTTCTTC.

V gene TRBV27 combines with J gene TRBJ2-3; 13 bases agree with TRBD2. J lost 0 bases, V lost 5 bases, and 8 bases had no gene match. Germline V gene sequence: CDR1 MNHEY, CDR2 SMNVEV (reference sequence). This CDR3 contains 18 residues. CDR3: CASSPGLAGASSTDTQYF. The CDR3 region has the DNA TGTGCCAGCAGTCCTGGACTAGCGGGAGCATCTAGCACAGATACGCAGTATTTT.

The chain links TRBV7-9 to TRBJ2-3; D is unclear. This CDR3 spans 17 amino acids. CDR1 is SEHNR, CDR2 FQNEAQ, per germline (reference sequence). V lost 4 bases, J lost 0 bases, and 17 bases lay in between. CDR3 loop: CASSSPELGHSTDTQYF. The DNA of the CDR3 is TGTGCCAGCAGCTCGCCAGAGTTGGGCCATAGCACAGATACGCAGTATTTT.

This clonotype showed up just a few times. This chain connects TRBV4-3 to TRBJ2-2; D gene uncertain. V was trimmed by 3 bases and J by 0 bases, leaving 8 bases between them. This CDR3 region has 15 residues. The germline CDR1 and CDR2 sequences are LGHNA and YSLEER. The CDR3, as DNA: TGCGCCAGCAGCCATCAGCTAACGAACACCGGGGAGCTGTTTTTT. It encodes CASSHQLTNTGELFF.

CDR3 bases: TGTGCCAGCAGCTGGGCCCCGGGGACTCATAATTCACCCCTCCACTTT. Amino acid sequence: CASSWAPGTHNSPLHF. This sequence joins TRBV7-2 and TRBJ1-6; perhaps TRBD1 as D (5 bases). Looked up from germline, CDR1 is SGHTA and CDR2 is FQGNSA. V was pared by 4 bases and J by 5 bases, with 15 bases between. The CDR3 covers 16 residues. The whole variable domain, filled in from reference TRBV7-2 and TRBJ1-6, reads GAGVSQSPSNKVTEKGKDVELRCDPISGHTALYWYRQSLGQGLEFLIYFQGNSAPDKSGLPSDRFSAERTGGSVSTLTIQRTQQEDSAVYLCASSWAPGTHNSPLHFGNGTRLTVT.

A remark on this clonotype: A much larger clone differs by one base, so this may be a read error. The chain carries TRBV28 and TRBJ1-1; possibly TRBD1 for D (6 bases). V was cut by 8 bases and J by 4 bases, with 23 bases left in between. This CDR3 is 16 amino acids long. Germline V lookup: CDR1 MDHEN, CDR2 SYDVKM. CDR3 DNA sequence: TGTGCCAGCTGTGGAGGGGGGGGATGGGATACCACTGAAGCTTTCTTT. This codes for CASCGGGGWDTTEAFF. Variable domain in full (rest from reference TRBV28 and TRBJ1-1): DVKVTQSSRYLVKRTGEKVFLECVQDMDHENMFWYRQDPGLGLRLIYFSYDVKMKEKGDIPEGYSVSREKKERFSLILESASTNQTSMYLCASCGGGGWDTTEAFFGQGTRLTVV.

About this clonotype: Germline and junction disagree at one end, which may indicate a read error. V usage is TRBV4-3 and J usage is TRBJ2-3; D gene ambiguous. The CDR3 spans 14 residues. Germline CDR1 is LGHNA and CDR2 is YSLEER. The CDR3: CASSPDMPTATQYF. The CDR3 bases are TGCGCCAGCAGCCCAGATATGCCCACAGCTACGCAGTATTTT.

This clonotype occurred once. The CDR3 carries no conserved terminal phenylalanine or tryptophan, so it likely arises from a read error. The V and J genes are TRBV3-1 and TRBJ2-2; D ambiguous. The germline V gene encodes CDR1 LGHDT and CDR2 YNNKEL (reference sequence). Deletions cut 2 bases from V and 6 bases from J, with 7 bases between. The CDR3 covers 13 residues. The CDR3 reads CASSQNRAGELFL. The CDR3 DNA reads TGTGCCAGCAGCCAAAACAGAGCCGGGGAGCTGTTTCTT.

There are a few counts of this clonotype. The CDR3 DNA reads TGTGCCAGCAGTTTAGAGCGCCCCGGCTCGGGCACCGGGGAGCTGTTTTTT. It encodes CASSLERPGSGTGELFF. J is TRBJ2-2 and V is TRBV12-3 or TRBV12-4; D remains ambiguous. V gave up 1 base and J gave up 4 bases, with 16 bases separating them. The CDR3 spans 17 residues.

Concerning this clonotype: Given the absence of the conserved phenylalanine or tryptophan at the CDR3 end, a read error is likely. The gene calls are TRBV6-2 or TRBV6-3 and TRBJ1-2; D call uncertain. CDR1 and CDR2 from the germline V gene are MNHEY and SVGEGT. The CDR3 covers 12 residues. Trimming pared 2 bases from V and 8 bases from J, leaving 9 bases between. The CDR3 sequence: CASSYAGPGYTY. The CDR3, as DNA: TGTGCCAGCAGTTACGCGGGCCCGGGCTACACCTAC.

Comments on this clonotype: A junction end diverges from the germline sequence, so it may reflect a read error. The chain combines TRBV27 with TRBJ2-7; D is tentatively TRBD1 or TRBD2 (5 bases each). The CDR3 spans 14 residues. CDR1 and CDR2 (germline): MNHEY, SMNVEV (reference sequence). CDR3 sequence (DNA): TGTGTCAGCAGCGTGTTGGGACCCTACTACGAGCAGTACTTC. It specifies CVSSVLGPYYEQYF.

This clonotype has more than one count but fewer than ten. V is TRBV6-5 and J is TRBJ2-2; weak D call: TRBD2 (6 bases). In germline, CDR1 is MNHEY, CDR2 SVGAGI. The CDR3 has 16 amino acids. The V gene lost 0 bases and the J gene lost 7 bases, with 15 bases spanning the gap. Here the CDR3 reads CASSYSGDGGSGELFF. The DNA for the CDR3 is TGTGCCAGCAGTTACTCGGGTGACGGGGGTAGCGGGGAGCTGTTTTTT.

This chain links TRBV20-1 with TRBJ2-7; TRBD2 is a possible D gene (6 bases). Deletions cut 5 bases from V and 6 bases from J, with 20 bases between. The CDR3 extends over 14 amino acids. Germline loops: CDR1 DFQATT, CDR2 SNEGSKA (reference sequence). The CDR3 DNA sequence: TGCAGTGCTGAAGAAGGGCGGGAAGGAAGCGAGCAGTACTTC. Protein product: CSAEEGREGSEQYF.

The chain combines TRBV12-3 or TRBV12-4 with TRBJ2-3, with 9 bases identical to TRBD1. J lost 6 bases, V lost 7 bases, and 11 bases had no gene match. The CDR3 contains 15 residues. The CDR3: CASNPGQGFVDTQYF. The CDR3 DNA follows: TGTGCCAGCAACCCGGGACAGGGATTTGTTGATACGCAGTATTTT.